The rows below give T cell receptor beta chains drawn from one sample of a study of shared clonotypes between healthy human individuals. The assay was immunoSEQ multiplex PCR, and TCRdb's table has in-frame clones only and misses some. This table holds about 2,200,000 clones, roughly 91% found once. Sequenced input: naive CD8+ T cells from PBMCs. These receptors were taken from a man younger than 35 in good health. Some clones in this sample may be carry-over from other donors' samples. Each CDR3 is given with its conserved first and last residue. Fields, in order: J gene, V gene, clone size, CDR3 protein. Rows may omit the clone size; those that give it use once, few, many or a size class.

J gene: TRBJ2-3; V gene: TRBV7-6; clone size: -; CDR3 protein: CASSLETTSGMADTQYF
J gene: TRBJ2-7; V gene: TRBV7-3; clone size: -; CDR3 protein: CASSLTGGSGSEQYF
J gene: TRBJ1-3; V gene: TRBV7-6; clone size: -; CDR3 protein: CASSTDRAGYGNTIYF
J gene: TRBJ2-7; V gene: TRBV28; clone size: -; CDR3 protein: CAIRGLPTYEQYF
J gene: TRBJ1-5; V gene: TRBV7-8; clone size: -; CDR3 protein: CASSVGRIAQHF
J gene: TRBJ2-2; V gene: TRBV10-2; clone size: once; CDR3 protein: CASSSGGNTGELFF
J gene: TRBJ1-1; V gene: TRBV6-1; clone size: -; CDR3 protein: CASSEGGRGYMNTEAFF
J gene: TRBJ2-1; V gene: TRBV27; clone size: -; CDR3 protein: CASSSVAGGYYNEQFF
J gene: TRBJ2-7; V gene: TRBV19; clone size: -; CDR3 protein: CASSITGFAYEQYF
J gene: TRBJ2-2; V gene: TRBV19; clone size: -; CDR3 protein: CASRVADRAGELFF
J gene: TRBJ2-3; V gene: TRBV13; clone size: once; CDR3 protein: CASSPAGEAGTDTQYF
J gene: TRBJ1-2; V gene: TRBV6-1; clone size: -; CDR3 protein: CASRDRGGANYGYTF
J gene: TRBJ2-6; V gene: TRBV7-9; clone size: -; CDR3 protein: CASSLVTGPGANVLTF
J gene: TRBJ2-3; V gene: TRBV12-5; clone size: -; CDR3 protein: CASARGGLAGVPTDTQYF
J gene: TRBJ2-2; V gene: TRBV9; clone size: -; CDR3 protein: CASSVRGDNTGELFF
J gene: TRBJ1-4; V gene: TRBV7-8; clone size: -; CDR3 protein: CASSSKTVLNEKLFF